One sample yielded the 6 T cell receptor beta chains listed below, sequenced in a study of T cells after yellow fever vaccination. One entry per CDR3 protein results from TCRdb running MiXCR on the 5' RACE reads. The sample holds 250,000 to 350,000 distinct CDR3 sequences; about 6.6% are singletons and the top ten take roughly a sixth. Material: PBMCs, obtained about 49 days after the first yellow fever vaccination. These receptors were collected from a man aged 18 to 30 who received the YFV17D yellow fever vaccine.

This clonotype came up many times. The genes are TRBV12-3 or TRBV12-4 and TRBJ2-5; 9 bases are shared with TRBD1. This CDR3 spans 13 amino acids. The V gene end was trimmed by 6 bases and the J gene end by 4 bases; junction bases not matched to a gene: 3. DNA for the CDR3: TGTGCCAGCAGCAGGACAGGGGCAGAGACCCAGTACTTC. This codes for CASSRTGAETQYF.

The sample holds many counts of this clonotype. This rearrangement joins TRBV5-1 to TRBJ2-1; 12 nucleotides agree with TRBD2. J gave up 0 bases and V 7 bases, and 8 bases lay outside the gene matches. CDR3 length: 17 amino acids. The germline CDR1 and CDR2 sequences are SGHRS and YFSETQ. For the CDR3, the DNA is TGCGCCAGCGCTAGCGGGGGGGCCTTTAGCTCCTACAATGAGCAGTTCTTC. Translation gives CASASGGAFSSYNEQFF.

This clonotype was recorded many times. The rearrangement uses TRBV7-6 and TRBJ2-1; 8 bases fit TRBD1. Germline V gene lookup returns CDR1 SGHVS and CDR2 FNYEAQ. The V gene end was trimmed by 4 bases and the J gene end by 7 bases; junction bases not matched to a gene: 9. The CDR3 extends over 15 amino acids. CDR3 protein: CASSSWTGSLNEQFF. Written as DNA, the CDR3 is TGTGCCAGCAGCTCCTGGACAGGGAGTTTAAATGAGCAGTTCTTC.

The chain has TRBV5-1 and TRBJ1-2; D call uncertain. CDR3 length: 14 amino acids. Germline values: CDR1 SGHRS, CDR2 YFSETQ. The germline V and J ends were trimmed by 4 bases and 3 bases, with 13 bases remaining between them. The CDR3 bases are TGCGCCAGCAGCACAACCCTCCGGGACTATGGCTACACCTTC. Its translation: CASSTTLRDYGYTF. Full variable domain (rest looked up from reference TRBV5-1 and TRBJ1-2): KAGVTQTPRYLIKTRGQQVTLSCSPISGHRSVSWYQQTPGQGLQFLFEYFSETQRNKGNFPGRFSGRQFSNSRSEMNVSTLELGDSALYLCASSTTLRDYGYTFGSGTRLTVV.

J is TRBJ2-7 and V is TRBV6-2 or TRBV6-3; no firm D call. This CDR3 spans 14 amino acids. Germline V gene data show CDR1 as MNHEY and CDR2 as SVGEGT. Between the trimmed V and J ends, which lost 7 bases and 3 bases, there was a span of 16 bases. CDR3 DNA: TGTGCCAGCAAAAACAGCCTCGGTATCTACGAGCAGTACGTC. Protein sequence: CASKNSLGIYEQYV.

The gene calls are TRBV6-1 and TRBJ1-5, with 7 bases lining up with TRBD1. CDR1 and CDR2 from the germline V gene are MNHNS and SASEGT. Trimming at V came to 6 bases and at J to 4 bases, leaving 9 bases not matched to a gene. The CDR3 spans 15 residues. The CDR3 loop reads CASRGGGGGNQPQHF. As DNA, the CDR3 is TGTGCCAGCAGGGGGGGAGGGGGCGGGAATCAGCCCCAGCATTTT.